The rows below give T cell receptor beta chains drawn from one sample of a study of T cell changes during pregnancy in multiple sclerosis. Libraries were prepared by immunoSEQ multiplex PCR; TCRdb keeps only in-frame clonotypes and omits some of them. The sample contains about 19,000 clones, around nine tenths of which appear only once. This sample comprised CD8+ T cells from peripheral blood mononuclear cells, obtained after pregnancy. The source of these receptors is a female donor in good health, enrolled as a control in a pregnancy study. The CDR3 runs from the conserved cysteine through the conserved F or W. A D gene is named only where the DNA matches it firmly. Where a row states a size, it is once, few, many or the class of an expanded clone; other rows omit it.

d_gene: -
j_gene: TRBJ1-1
abundance: -
v_gene: TRBV5-6
CDR3nt: TGTGCCAGCAGCTTAAACAGGGTAGCTTTCTTT
CDR3aa: CASSLNRVAFF

d_gene: -
j_gene: TRBJ2-2
abundance: -
v_gene: TRBV7-3
CDR3nt: TGTGCCAGCAGCTTATCGAGGGGACACCTGAACACCGGGGAGCTGTTTTTT
CDR3aa: CASSLSRGHLNTGELFF

d_gene: TRBD1
j_gene: TRBJ1-2
abundance: -
v_gene: TRBV13
CDR3nt: TGTGCCAGCAGCCTGCGAGACAGGGTAGTCTCTGGCTACACCTTC
CDR3aa: CASSLRDRVVSGYTF

d_gene: TRBD1
j_gene: TRBJ1-2
abundance: -
v_gene: TRBV30
CDR3nt: TGTGCCTGGAGTCTAGGGACAGGGGATGGCTACACCTTC
CDR3aa: CAWSLGTGDGYTF

d_gene: TRBD1
j_gene: TRBJ2-6
abundance: -
v_gene: TRBV6-4
CDR3nt: TGTGCCAGCAGTCCAGGGGGCATCTCTGGGGCCAACGTCCTGACTTTC
CDR3aa: CASSPGGISGANVLTF

d_gene: TRBD2
j_gene: TRBJ2-7
abundance: -
v_gene: TRBV18
CDR3nt: TGTGCCAGCTCATCAAATGGACTAGCGAGTCCCTACGAGCAGTACTTC
CDR3aa: CASSSNGLASPYEQYF

d_gene: TRBD1
j_gene: TRBJ1-5
abundance: -
v_gene: TRBV7-9
CDR3nt: TGTGCCAGCAGCTTAAACGGACAGGGCAATCAGCCCCAGCATTTT
CDR3aa: CASSLNGQGNQPQHF

d_gene: -
j_gene: TRBJ2-7
abundance: -
v_gene: TRBV19
CDR3nt: TGTGCCAGTAGTATCGACGGAGAGGTGTACGAGCAGTACTTC
CDR3aa: CASSIDGEVYEQYF

d_gene: TRBD1
j_gene: TRBJ2-6
abundance: -
v_gene: TRBV5-6
CDR3nt: TGTGCCAGCAGCAATACCGGGACAGCCGACTCTGGGGCCAACGTCCTGACTTTC
CDR3aa: CASSNTGTADSGANVLTF

d_gene: -
j_gene: TRBJ2-3
abundance: -
v_gene: TRBV11-2
CDR3nt: TGTGCCAGCAGCTTCGAAGGCGGACTCACAGATACGCAGTATTTT
CDR3aa: CASSFEGGLTDTQYF

d_gene: -
j_gene: TRBJ1-1
abundance: -
v_gene: TRBV7-8
CDR3nt: TGTGCCAGCAGCACAGGACAGACGAATCGAGCTTTCTTT
CDR3aa: CASSTGQTNRAFF

d_gene: -
j_gene: TRBJ1-2
abundance: once
v_gene: TRBV6-5
CDR3nt: TGTGCCAGCAGTTACTCCGCGGGCCTAGTACTCTATGGCTACACCTTC
CDR3aa: CASSYSAGLVLYGYTF

d_gene: -
j_gene: TRBJ1-6
abundance: -
v_gene: TRBV2
CDR3nt: TGTGCCAGCAAGAGGGCTGACGTTGACTATAATTCACCCCTCCACTTT
CDR3aa: CASKRADVDYNSPLHF

d_gene: TRBD2
j_gene: TRBJ2-7
abundance: -
v_gene: TRBV13
CDR3nt: TGTGCCAGCAGCTTAGGTGGGCGGGGGAGATCATACGAGCAGTACTTC
CDR3aa: CASSLGGRGRSYEQYF

d_gene: TRBD1
j_gene: TRBJ1-1
abundance: -
v_gene: TRBV11-3
CDR3nt: TGTGCCAGCAGCCTCGGACAGGGGCGGAACACTGAAGCTTTCTTT
CDR3aa: CASSLGQGRNTEAFF

d_gene: -
j_gene: TRBJ2-3
abundance: -
v_gene: TRBV4-2
CDR3nt: TGTGCCAGCAGCCAAGATCCCCGGGTTGATACGCAGTATTTT
CDR3aa: CASSQDPRVDTQYF

d_gene: -
j_gene: TRBJ1-5
abundance: -
v_gene: TRBV5-1
CDR3nt: TGCGCCAGCAGCCTCGGGGGGGCCAATCAGCCCCAGCATTTT
CDR3aa: CASSLGGANQPQHF

d_gene: -
j_gene: TRBJ1-1
abundance: -
v_gene: TRBV10-3
CDR3nt: TGTGCCATCAGCGCCAGCCTGCGGGAACCCGAAGCTTTCTTT
CDR3aa: CAISASLREPEAFF

d_gene: -
j_gene: TRBJ2-3
abundance: -
v_gene: TRBV7-9
CDR3nt: TGTGCCAGCAGCTCTATCCCAGGTGACGGCACAGATACGCAGTATTTT
CDR3aa: CASSSIPGDGTDTQYF

d_gene: -
j_gene: TRBJ1-6
abundance: -
v_gene: TRBV5-1
CDR3nt: TGCGCCAGCAGCCCGCGTTGGGGGGGAGATTCACCCCTCCACTTT
CDR3aa: CASSPRWGGDSPLHF

d_gene: -
j_gene: TRBJ1-1
abundance: -
v_gene: TRBV12-5
CDR3nt: TGTGCTAGTGGCCCTCCGACGGGTATGAACACTGAAGCTTTCTTT
CDR3aa: CASGPPTGMNTEAFF

d_gene: TRBD2
j_gene: TRBJ2-1
abundance: -
v_gene: TRBV13
CDR3nt: TGTGCCAGCAGCCCCCAAGGACTAGCCCTCAGTAGCTCCTACAATGAGCAGTTCTTC
CDR3aa: CASSPQGLALSSSYNEQFF

d_gene: -
j_gene: TRBJ2-7
abundance: -
v_gene: TRBV19
CDR3nt: TGTGCCAGTAGTATCTCACTGGGAGACTACGAGCAGTACTTC
CDR3aa: CASSISLGDYEQYF

d_gene: -
j_gene: TRBJ1-1
abundance: -
v_gene: TRBV27
CDR3nt: TGTGCCAGCAGTTTTGGGGGGGCTGGCACTGAAGCTTTCTTT
CDR3aa: CASSFGGAGTEAFF

d_gene: -
j_gene: TRBJ1-1
abundance: -
v_gene: TRBV30
CDR3nt: TGTGCCTGGAGTGAGGGGTCCGGGACTGAAGCTTTCTTT
CDR3aa: CAWSEGSGTEAFF

d_gene: -
j_gene: TRBJ2-5
abundance: -
v_gene: TRBV7-2
CDR3nt: TGTGCCAGCAGGAGACTAGAAGAGACCCAGTACTTC
CDR3aa: CASRRLEETQYF

d_gene: TRBD1
j_gene: TRBJ1-3
abundance: -
v_gene: TRBV5-5
CDR3nt: TGTGCCAGCAGCTTGGGGACAGGGGGTGGAAACACCATATATTTT
CDR3aa: CASSLGTGGGNTIYF

d_gene: -
j_gene: TRBJ1-6
abundance: -
v_gene: TRBV7-9
CDR3nt: TGTGCCAGCAGCCCCGCTGGGAGCTCCTATAATTCACCCCTCCACTTT
CDR3aa: CASSPAGSSYNSPLHF

d_gene: -
j_gene: TRBJ2-3
abundance: -
v_gene: TRBV9
CDR3nt: TGTGCCAGCAGTGTGGGCAACACAGATACGCAGTATTTT
CDR3aa: CASSVGNTDTQYF

d_gene: TRBD2
j_gene: TRBJ2-1
abundance: once
v_gene: TRBV4-3
CDR3nt: TGCGCCAGCAGCCAAGGGACCGGGGGGTACAATGAGCAGTTCTTC
CDR3aa: CASSQGTGGYNEQFF

d_gene: -
j_gene: TRBJ2-1
abundance: once
v_gene: TRBV5-1
CDR3nt: TGCGCCAGCAGCTTGGAGCCGTACAATGAGCAGTTCTTC
CDR3aa: CASSLEPYNEQFF

d_gene: -
j_gene: TRBJ1-5
abundance: -
v_gene: TRBV7-3
CDR3nt: TGTGCCAGCAGCTTAGAGGGCAGGTTAAGCAATCAGCCCCAGCATTTT
CDR3aa: CASSLEGRLSNQPQHF

d_gene: -
j_gene: TRBJ2-7
abundance: -
v_gene: TRBV5-1
CDR3nt: TGCGCCAGCAGCTTCGGGGGTGCCTACGAGCAGTACTTC
CDR3aa: CASSFGGAYEQYF

d_gene: -
j_gene: TRBJ1-2
abundance: -
v_gene: TRBV7-3
CDR3nt: TGTGCCAGCAGCTCAGACGGGACTCTTAGCAACTATGGCTACACCTTC
CDR3aa: CASSSDGTLSNYGYTF

d_gene: TRBD1
j_gene: TRBJ1-1
abundance: -
v_gene: TRBV30
CDR3nt: TGTGCCTGGAGTCCTGGACAGGGCGTAGCTGAAGCTTTCTTT
CDR3aa: CAWSPGQGVAEAFF

d_gene: -
j_gene: TRBJ1-5
abundance: -
v_gene: TRBV27
CDR3nt: TGTGCCAGCGGAGTGTGGCCCCAGCATTTT
CDR3aa: CASGVWPQHF

d_gene: -
j_gene: TRBJ2-3
abundance: -
v_gene: TRBV9
CDR3nt: TGTGCCAGCAGCGGCGAGGGATTTAGCACAGATACGCAGTATTTT
CDR3aa: CASSGEGFSTDTQYF

d_gene: -
j_gene: TRBJ1-3
abundance: once
v_gene: TRBV6-5
CDR3nt: TGTGCCAGCAGCCCCCCGGGACTGCTTGGAAACACCATATATTTT
CDR3aa: CASSPPGLLGNTIYF

d_gene: TRBD1
j_gene: TRBJ1-1
abundance: few
v_gene: TRBV7-9
CDR3nt: TGTGCCAGCAGCTCGGACAGGCAAGGCTACACTGAAGCTTTCTTT
CDR3aa: CASSSDRQGYTEAFF

d_gene: -
j_gene: TRBJ1-6
abundance: -
v_gene: TRBV27
CDR3nt: TGTGCCAGCAGTCAAGACGGGAACTATAATTCACCCCTCCACTTT
CDR3aa: CASSQDGNYNSPLHF

d_gene: -
j_gene: TRBJ1-3
abundance: -
v_gene: TRBV11-3
CDR3nt: TGTGCCAGCACCGGGGAGGAGGACACCATATATTTT
CDR3aa: CASTGEEDTIYF